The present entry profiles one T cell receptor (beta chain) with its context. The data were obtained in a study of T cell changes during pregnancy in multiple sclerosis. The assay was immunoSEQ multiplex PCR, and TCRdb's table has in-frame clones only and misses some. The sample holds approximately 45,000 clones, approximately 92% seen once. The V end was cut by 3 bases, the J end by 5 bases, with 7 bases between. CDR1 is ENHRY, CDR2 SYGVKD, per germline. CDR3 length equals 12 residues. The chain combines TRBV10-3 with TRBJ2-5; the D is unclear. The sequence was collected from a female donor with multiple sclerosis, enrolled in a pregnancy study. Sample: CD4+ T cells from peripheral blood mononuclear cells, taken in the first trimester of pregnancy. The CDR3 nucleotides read TGTGCCATCAGTGAAGAGGCGGAGACCCAGTACTTC. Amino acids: CAISEEAETQYF.